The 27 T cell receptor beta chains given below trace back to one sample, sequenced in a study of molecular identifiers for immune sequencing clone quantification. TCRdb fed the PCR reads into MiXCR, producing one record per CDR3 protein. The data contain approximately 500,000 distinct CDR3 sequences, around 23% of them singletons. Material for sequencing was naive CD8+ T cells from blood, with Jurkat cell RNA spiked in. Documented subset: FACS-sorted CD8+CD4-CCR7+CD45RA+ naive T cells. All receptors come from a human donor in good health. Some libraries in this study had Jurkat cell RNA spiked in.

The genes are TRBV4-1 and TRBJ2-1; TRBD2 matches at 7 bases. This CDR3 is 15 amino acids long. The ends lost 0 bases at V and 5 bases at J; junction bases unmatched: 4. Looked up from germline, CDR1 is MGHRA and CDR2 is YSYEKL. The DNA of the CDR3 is TGCGCCAGCAGCCAAGACACGGGGGGAAACAATGAGCAGTTCTTC. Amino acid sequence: CASSQDTGGNNEQFF.

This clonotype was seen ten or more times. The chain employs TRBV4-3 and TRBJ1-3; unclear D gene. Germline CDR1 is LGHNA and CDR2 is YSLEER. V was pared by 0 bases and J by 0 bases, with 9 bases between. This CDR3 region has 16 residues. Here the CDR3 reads CASSQEKGLSGNTIYF. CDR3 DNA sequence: TGCGCCAGCAGCCAAGAGAAGGGCCTCTCTGGAAACACCATATATTTT.

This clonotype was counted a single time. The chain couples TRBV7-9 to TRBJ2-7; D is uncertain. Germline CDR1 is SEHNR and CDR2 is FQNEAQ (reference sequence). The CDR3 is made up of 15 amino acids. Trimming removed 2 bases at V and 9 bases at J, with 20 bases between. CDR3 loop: CASSLTASTLRAQYF. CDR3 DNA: TGTGCCAGCAGCTTAACCGCGTCAACGCTACGAGCGCAGTACTTC.

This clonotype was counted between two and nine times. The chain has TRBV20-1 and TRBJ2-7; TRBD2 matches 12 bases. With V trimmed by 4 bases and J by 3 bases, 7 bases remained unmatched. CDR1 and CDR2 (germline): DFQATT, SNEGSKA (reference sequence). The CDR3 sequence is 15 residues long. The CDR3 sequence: CSAITGLAGYYEQYF. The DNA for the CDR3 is TGCAGTGCTATAACAGGACTAGCGGGATACTACGAGCAGTACTTC.

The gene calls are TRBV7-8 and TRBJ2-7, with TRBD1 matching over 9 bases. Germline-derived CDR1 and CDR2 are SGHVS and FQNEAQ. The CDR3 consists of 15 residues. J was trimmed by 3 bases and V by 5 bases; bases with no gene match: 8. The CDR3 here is CASSPRTGAVYEQYF. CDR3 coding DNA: TGTGCCAGCAGCCCGAGGACAGGGGCCGTCTACGAGCAGTACTTC. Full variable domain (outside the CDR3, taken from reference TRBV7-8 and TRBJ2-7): GAGVSQSPRYKVAKRGQDVALRCDPISGHVSLFWYQQALGQGPEFLTYFQNEAQLDKSGLPSDRFFAERPEGSVSTLKIQRTQQEDSAVYLCASSPRTGAVYEQYFGPGTRLTVT.

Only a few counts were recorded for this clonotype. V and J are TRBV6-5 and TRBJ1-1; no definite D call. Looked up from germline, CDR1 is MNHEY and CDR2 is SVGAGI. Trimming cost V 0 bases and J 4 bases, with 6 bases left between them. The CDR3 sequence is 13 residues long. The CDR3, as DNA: TGTGCCAGCAGTTACTCTGGGTTCACTGAAGCTTTCTTT. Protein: CASSYSGFTEAFF.

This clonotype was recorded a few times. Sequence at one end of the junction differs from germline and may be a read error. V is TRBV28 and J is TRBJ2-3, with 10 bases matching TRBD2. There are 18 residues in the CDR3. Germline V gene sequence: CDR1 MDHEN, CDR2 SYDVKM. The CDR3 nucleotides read TGTGCCAGCAGTTTATCCTTGACCGGACTAGCGGACACAGGTACGCAGTATTTT. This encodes CASSLSLTGLADTGTQYF.

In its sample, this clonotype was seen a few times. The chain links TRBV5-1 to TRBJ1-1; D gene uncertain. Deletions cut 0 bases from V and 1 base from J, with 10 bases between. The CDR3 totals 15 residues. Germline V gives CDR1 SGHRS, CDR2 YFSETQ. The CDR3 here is CASSLEEWGNTEAFF. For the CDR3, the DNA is TGCGCCAGCAGCTTGGAGGAATGGGGGAACACTGAAGCTTTCTTT.

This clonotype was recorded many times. The CDR3 coding sequence is TGTGCCAGCAGCTCCCGGCAGAACACTGAAGCTTTCTTT. This sequence encodes CASSSRQNTEAFF. The V and J genes are TRBV9 and TRBJ1-1, with D uncertain. V was cut by 4 bases and J by 1 base, with 8 bases left in between. In germline, CDR1 is SGDLS, CDR2 YYNGEE. CDR3 size: 13 residues.

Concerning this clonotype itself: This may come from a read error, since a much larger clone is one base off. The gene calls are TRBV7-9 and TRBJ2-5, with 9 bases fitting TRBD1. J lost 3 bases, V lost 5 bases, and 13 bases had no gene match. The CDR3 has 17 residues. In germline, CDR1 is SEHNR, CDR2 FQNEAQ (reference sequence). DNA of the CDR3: TGTGCCAGCAGCACATTACAGGGGGCCATTTTTGAAGAGACCCAGTACTTC. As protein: CASSTLQGAIFEETQYF.

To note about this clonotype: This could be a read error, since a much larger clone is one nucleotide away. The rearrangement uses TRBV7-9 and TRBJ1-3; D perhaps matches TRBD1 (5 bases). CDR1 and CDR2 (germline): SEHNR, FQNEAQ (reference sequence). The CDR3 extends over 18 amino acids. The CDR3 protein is CASSSSGNRGYPRNTMYF. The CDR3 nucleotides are TGTGCCAGCAGCTCAAGCGGTAACCGGGGCTACCCAAGAAACACCATGTATTTT. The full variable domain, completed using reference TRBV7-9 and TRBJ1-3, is DTGVSQNPRHKITKRGQNVTFRCDPISEHNRLYWYRQTLGQGPEFLTYFQNEAQLEKSRLLSDRFSAERPKGSFSTLEIQRTEQGDSAMYLCASSSSGNRGYPRNTMYFGEGSWLTVV.

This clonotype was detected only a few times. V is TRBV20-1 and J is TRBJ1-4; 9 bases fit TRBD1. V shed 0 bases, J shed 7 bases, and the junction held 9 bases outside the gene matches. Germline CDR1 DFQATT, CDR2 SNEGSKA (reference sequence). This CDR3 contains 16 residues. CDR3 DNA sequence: TGCAGTGCTAGAGATTTTACAGGGGGCGGGGGTGAAAAACTGTTTTTT. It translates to CSARDFTGGGGEKLFF.

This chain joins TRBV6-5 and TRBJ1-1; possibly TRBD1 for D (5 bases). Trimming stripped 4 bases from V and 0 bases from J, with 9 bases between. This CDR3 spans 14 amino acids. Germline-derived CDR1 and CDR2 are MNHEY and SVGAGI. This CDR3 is CASSWGPLNTEAFF. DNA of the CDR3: TGTGCCAGCAGTTGGGGCCCATTGAACACTGAAGCTTTCTTT.

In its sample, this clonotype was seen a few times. CDR3 in DNA: TGCGCCAGCAGCCAAATTTCAACTAGCGGCGCCTACGAGCAGTACTTC. Amino acids: CASSQISTSGAYEQYF. The chain joins TRBV4-3 to TRBJ2-7, with 8 bases aligning to TRBD2. The CDR3 spans 16 residues. Germline V gives CDR1 LGHNA, CDR2 YSLEER. The ends lost 2 bases at V and 2 bases at J; junction bases unmatched: 8.

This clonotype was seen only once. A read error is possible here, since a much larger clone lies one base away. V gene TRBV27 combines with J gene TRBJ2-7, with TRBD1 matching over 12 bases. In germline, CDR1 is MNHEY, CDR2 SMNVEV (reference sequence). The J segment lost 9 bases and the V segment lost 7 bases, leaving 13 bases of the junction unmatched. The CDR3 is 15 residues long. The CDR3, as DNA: TGTGCCAGCAAGCCACTGGGGACAGGGGGCCACGCGCAGTACTTC. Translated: CASKPLGTGGHAQYF.

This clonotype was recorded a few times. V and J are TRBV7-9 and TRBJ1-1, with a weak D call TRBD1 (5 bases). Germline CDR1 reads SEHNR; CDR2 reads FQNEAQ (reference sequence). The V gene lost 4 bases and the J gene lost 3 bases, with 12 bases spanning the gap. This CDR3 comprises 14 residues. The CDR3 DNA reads TGTGCCAGCAGCTCGTCGCAGGGATACACTGAAGCTTTCTTT. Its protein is CASSSSQGYTEAFF.

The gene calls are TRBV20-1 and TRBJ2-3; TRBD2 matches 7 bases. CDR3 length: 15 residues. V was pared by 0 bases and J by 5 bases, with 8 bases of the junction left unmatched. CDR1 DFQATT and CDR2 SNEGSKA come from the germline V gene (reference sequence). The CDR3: CSARDRRGSVDTQYF. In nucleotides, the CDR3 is TGCAGTGCTAGAGATAGGCGCGGGAGTGTAGATACGCAGTATTTT.

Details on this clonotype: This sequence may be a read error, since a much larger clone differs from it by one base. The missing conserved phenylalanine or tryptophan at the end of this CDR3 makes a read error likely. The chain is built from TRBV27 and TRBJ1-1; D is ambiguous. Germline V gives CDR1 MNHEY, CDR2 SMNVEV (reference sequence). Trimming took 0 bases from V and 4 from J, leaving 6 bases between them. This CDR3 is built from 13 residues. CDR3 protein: CASSLSMATEAFY. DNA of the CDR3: TGTGCCAGCAGTTTATCGATGGCCACTGAAGCTTTCTAT.

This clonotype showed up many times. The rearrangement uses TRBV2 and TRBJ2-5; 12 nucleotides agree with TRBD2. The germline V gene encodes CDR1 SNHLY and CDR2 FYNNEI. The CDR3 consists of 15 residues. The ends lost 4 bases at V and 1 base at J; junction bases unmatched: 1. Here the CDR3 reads CASSGLAGAQETQYF. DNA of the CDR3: TGTGCCAGCAGTGGACTAGCGGGGGCCCAAGAGACCCAGTACTTC.

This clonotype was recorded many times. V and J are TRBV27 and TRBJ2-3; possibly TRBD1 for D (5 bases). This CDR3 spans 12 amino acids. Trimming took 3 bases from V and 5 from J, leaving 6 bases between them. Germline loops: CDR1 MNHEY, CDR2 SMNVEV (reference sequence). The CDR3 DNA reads TGTGCCAGCAGTTTCCAGGGAGATACGCAGTATTTT. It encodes CASSFQGDTQYF.

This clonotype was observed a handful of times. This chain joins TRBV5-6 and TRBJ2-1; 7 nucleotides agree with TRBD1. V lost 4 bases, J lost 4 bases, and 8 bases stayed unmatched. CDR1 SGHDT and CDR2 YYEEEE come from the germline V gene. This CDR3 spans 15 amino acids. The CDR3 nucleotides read TGTGCCAGCAGCAACAGGGGTGGTGGGTACAATGAGCAGTTCTTC. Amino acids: CASSNRGGGYNEQFF.

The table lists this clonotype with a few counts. This CDR3 reads CASSSTGTGGLNTEAFF. CDR3 in DNA: TGTGCCAGCAGCTCTACCGGGACAGGGGGGTTGAACACTGAAGCTTTCTTT. The chain carries TRBV13 and TRBJ1-1; 11 nucleotides line up with TRBD1. From germline, CDR1 is PRHDT and CDR2 FYEKMQ (reference sequence). J lost 0 bases, V lost 4 bases, and 7 bases had no gene match. This CDR3 has 17 residues.

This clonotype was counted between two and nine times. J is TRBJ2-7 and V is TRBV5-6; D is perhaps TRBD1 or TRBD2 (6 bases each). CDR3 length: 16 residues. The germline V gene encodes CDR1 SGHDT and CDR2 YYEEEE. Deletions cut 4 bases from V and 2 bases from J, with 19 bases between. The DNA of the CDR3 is TGTGCCAGCAGCATCGAAGGGGGGACTCTAACCTACGAGCAGTACTTC. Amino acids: CASSIEGGTLTYEQYF.

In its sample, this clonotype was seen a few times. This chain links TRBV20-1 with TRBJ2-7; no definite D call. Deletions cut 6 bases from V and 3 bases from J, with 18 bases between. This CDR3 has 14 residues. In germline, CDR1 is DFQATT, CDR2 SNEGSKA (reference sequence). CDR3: CSASPLPALYEQYF. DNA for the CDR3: TGCAGTGCCTCCCCGTTACCGGCCCTCTACGAGCAGTACTTC.

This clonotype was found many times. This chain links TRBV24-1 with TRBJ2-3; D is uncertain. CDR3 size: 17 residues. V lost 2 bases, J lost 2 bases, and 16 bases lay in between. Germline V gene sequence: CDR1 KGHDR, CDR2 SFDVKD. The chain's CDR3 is CATSDSPLMSVTDTQYF. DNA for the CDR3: TGTGCCACCAGTGATTCCCCCCTCATGAGCGTCACAGATACGCAGTATTTT.

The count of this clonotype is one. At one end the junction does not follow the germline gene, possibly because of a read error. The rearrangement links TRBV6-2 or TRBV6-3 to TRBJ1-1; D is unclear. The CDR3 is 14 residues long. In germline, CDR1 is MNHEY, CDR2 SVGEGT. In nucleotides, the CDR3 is TGTGCCAGCAGTTACGGGCTGATGAACACTGAAGCTCTCTTT. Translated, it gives CASSYGLMNTEALF.

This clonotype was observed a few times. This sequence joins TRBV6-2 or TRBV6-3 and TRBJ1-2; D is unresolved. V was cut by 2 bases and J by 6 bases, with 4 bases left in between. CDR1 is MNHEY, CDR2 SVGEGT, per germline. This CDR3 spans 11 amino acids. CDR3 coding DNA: TGTGCCAGCAGTTACGGAGATGGCTACACCTTC. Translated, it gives CASSYGDGYTF.